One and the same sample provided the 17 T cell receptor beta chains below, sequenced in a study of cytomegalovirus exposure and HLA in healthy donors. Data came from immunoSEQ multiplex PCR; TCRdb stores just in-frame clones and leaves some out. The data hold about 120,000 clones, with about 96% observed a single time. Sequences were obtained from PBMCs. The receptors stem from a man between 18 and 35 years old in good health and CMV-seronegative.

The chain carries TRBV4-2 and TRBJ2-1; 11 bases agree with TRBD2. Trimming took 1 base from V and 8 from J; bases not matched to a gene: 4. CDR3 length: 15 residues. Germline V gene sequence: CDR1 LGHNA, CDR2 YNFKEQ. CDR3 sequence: CASSQGLAGLDEQFF. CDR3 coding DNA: TGTGCCAGCAGCCAAGGACTAGCGGGACTGGATGAGCAGTTCTTC.

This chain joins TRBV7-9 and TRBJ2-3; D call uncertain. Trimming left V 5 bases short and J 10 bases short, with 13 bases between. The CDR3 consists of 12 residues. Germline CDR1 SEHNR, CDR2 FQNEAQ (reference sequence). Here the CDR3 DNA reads TGTGCCAGCAGCCCCGAGGCGGATTCGCAGTATTTT. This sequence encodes CASSPEADSQYF. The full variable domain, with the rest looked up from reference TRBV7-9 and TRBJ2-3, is DTGVSQNPRHKITKRGQNVTFRCDPISEHNRLYWYRQTLGQGPEFLTYFQNEAQLEKSRLLSDRFSAERPKGSFSTLEIQRTEQGDSAMYLCASSPEADSQYFGPGTRLTVL.

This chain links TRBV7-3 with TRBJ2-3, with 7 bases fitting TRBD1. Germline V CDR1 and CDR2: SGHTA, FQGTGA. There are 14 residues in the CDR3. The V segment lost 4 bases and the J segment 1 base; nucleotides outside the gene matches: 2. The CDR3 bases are TGTGCCAGCAGCTCAGGACAGGGCACAGATACGCAGTATTTT. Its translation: CASSSGQGTDTQYF.

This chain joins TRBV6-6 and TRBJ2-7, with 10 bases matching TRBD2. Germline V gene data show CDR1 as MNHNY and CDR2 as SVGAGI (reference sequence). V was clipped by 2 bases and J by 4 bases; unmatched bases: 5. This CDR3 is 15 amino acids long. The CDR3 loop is CASSYRTSGLYEQYF. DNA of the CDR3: TGTGCCAGCAGTTACCGGACTAGCGGACTTTACGAGCAGTACTTC.

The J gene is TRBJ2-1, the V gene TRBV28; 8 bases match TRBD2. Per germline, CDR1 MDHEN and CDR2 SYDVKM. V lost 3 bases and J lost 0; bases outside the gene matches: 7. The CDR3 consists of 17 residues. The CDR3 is CASSFFRGTSSYNEQFF. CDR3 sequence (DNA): TGTGCCAGCAGTTTTTTCCGGGGGACTAGCTCCTACAATGAGCAGTTCTTC.

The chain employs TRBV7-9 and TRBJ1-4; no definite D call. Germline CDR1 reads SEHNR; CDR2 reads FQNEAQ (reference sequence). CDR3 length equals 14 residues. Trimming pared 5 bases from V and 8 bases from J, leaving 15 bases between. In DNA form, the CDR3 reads TGTGCCAGCAGCGCTCGGACGTCGGGAGAAAAACTGTTTTTT. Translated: CASSARTSGEKLFF.

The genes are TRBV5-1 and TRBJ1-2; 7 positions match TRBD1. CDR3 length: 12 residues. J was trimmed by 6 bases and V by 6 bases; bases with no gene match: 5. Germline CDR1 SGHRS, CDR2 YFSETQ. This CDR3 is CASTDRVNGYTF. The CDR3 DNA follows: TGCGCCAGCACCGACAGGGTAAATGGCTACACCTTC.

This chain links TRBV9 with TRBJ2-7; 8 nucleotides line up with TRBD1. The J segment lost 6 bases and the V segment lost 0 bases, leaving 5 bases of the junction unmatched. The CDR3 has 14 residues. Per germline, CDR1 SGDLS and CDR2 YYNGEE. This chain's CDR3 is CASSVAQGAFEQYF. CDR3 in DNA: TGTGCCAGCAGCGTAGCTCAGGGGGCCTTCGAGCAGTACTTC.

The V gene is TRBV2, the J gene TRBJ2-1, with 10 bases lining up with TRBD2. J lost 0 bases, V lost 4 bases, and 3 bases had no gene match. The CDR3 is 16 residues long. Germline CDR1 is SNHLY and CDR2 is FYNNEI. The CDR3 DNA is TGTGCCAGCAGTGCTAGCGGGAGCTTCTCCTACAATGAGCAGTTCTTC. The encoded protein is CASSASGSFSYNEQFF.

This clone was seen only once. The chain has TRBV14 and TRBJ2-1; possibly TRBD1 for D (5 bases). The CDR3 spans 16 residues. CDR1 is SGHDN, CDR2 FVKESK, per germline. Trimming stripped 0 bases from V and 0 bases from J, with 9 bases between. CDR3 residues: CASSQDYRSSYNEQFF. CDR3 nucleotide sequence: TGTGCCAGCAGCCAAGATTACAGGAGCTCCTACAATGAGCAGTTCTTC.

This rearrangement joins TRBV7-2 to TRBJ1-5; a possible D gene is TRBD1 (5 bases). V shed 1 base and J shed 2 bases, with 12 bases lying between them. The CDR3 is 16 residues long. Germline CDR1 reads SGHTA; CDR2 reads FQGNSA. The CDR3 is CASSLVGAWGNQPQHF. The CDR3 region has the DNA TGTGCCAGCAGCTTAGTTGGGGCGTGGGGCAATCAGCCCCAGCATTTT.

The CDR3 reads CASSLVGSEYGYTF. DNA of the CDR3: TGTGCCAGCAGCTTAGTAGGATCGGAGTATGGCTACACCTTC. The rearrangement links TRBV7-9 to TRBJ1-2, with D hard to call. Germline CDR1 and CDR2: SEHNR and FQNEAQ (reference sequence). There are 14 residues in the CDR3. Trimming cost V 1 base and J 5 bases, with 11 bases left between them.

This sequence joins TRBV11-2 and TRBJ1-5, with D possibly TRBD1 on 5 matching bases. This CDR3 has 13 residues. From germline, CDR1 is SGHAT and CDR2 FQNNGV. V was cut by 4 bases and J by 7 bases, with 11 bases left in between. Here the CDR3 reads CASSYLAGQPQHF. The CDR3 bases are TGTGCCAGCAGCTATCTCGCAGGGCAGCCCCAGCATTTT.

CDR3 amino acids: CASSLDGQFVYGYTF. The CDR3 nucleotides read TGCGCCAGCAGCTTGGACGGACAGTTCGTCTATGGCTACACCTTC. The chain carries TRBV5-1 and TRBJ1-2, with D perhaps TRBD1 (6 bases). Trimming stripped 0 bases from V and 4 bases from J, with 13 bases between. Germline CDR1 reads SGHRS; CDR2 reads YFSETQ. The CDR3 contains 15 residues. Supplemented by reference TRBV5-1 and TRBJ1-2, the full variable domain reads KAGVTQTPRYLIKTRGQQVTLSCSPISGHRSVSWYQQTPGQGLQFLFEYFSETQRNKGNFPGRFSGRQFSNSRSEMNVSTLELGDSALYLCASSLDGQFVYGYTFGSGTRLTVV.

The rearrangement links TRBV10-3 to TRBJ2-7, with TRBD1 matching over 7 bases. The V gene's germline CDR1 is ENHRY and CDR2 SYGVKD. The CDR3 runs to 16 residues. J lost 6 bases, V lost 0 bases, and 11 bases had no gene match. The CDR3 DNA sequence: TGTGCCATCAGTGAGTCGATTTCGGGACAGCTCTTCGAGCAGTACTTC. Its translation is CAISESISGQLFEQYF.

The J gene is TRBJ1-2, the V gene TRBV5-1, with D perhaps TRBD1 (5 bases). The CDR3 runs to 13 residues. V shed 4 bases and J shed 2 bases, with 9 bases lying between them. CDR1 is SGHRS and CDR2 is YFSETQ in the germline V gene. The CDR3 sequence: CASSDDSNYGYTF. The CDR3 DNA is TGCGCCAGCAGCGACGACAGCAACTATGGCTACACCTTC.

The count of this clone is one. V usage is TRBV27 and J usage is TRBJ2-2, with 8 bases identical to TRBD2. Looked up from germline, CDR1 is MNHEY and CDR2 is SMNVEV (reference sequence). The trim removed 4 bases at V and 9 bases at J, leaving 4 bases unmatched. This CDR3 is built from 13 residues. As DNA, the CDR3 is TGTGCCAGCAGTTCCGGACTAGCCCGGGAGCTGTTTTTT. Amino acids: CASSSGLARELFF.